This is a list of T cell receptor beta chains from one sample in a study of cytomegalovirus exposure and HLA in healthy donors. Repertoires were generated with immunoSEQ multiplex PCR, while TCRdb's copy carries only in-frame clones and drops some. The profile shows about 120,000 clones, more than 75% of them singletons. The material sequenced was PBMCs. These TCRs come from a woman in her thirties in good health and CMV-seronegative. The CDR3 runs from the conserved cysteine through the conserved F or W. The D gene is left open where the match is weak. Clone sizes are given selectively: once, few, many, or a class where the clone is expanded.

CDR3 DNA	CDR3 protein	D gene	V gene	J gene	clone size
TGTGCCAGCAGCTCTCTCCCTCCTCTGAACACTGAAGCTTTCTTT	CASSSLPPLNTEAFF	.	TRBV7-2	TRBJ1-1	.
TGCGCCAGCAGCCATCCCCTCGTGGGTAGCGGCTACACCTTC	CASSHPLVGSGYTF	.	TRBV4-1	TRBJ1-2	few
TGTGCCAGCAGCTTGGGCGGGGGCTACAATGAGCAGTTCTTC	CASSLGGGYNEQFF	TRBD2	TRBV5-4	TRBJ2-1	.
TGTGCCAGCAAGGGACAGCCAACTTATAATTCACCCCTCCACTTT	CASKGQPTYNSPLHF	TRBD1	TRBV6-1	TRBJ1-6	.
TGTGCCAGTAAGAAGTCGGGAACCGACTCCTACGAGCAGTACTTC	CASKKSGTDSYEQYF	.	TRBV19	TRBJ2-7	.
TGCGCCAGCAGCTTCGGGGAAGGCTATGGCTACACCTTC	CASSFGEGYGYTF	.	TRBV5-1	TRBJ1-2	.
TGTGCCAGCAGTCAAGGCGGACAGGGAGGTGCTGAAGCTTTCTTT	CASSQGGQGGAEAFF	TRBD1	TRBV5-6	TRBJ1-1	.
TGTGCCAGCAGCGTAGGTACAGGGGGTTTCAACACTGAAGCTTTCTTT	CASSVGTGGFNTEAFF	TRBD1	TRBV9	TRBJ1-1	.
TGTGCCAGCAGCTTAAGAGCGTCACCCCTCCACTTT	CASSLRASPLHF	.	TRBV7-9	TRBJ1-6	.
TGTGCCAGCAGCTTAGCCTGGAGACAGGGCTCCAGCTATGGCTACACCTTC	CASSLAWRQGSSYGYTF	TRBD1	TRBV7-2	TRBJ1-2	.
TGCGCCAGCAGTCAATCGGGGCATCTGGTCGTGGGCAATCAGCCCCAGCATTTT	CASSQSGHLVVGNQPQHF	.	TRBV23-1	TRBJ1-5	.
TGCAGCGTTGGAGGAGGGGGCTACTACGAGCAGTACTTC	CSVGGGGYYEQYF	.	TRBV29-1	TRBJ2-7	.
TGTGCCAGCAGTTTATCGGGGGCCCAAGAGACCCAGTACTTC	CASSLSGAQETQYF	.	TRBV27	TRBJ2-5	.
TGTGCCAGCAGGCCCCGGCGGGAGAACACTGAAGCTTTCTTT	CASRPRRENTEAFF	.	TRBV6-1	TRBJ1-1	.
TGTGCCAGCAGCTTAGACAGAACAGGGGTGGAGACCCAGTACTTC	CASSLDRTGVETQYF	TRBD1	TRBV11-2	TRBJ2-5	.
TGCGCCAGCAGCTTGGTCGGTAGCGGGGGCCTGAGCTCCTACAATGAGCAGTTCTTC	CASSLVGSGGLSSYNEQFF	TRBD2	TRBV5-1	TRBJ2-1	.
TGTGCCAGCAGTTTAGGAGGCTCCTACGAGCAGTACTTC	CASSLGGSYEQYF	.	TRBV27	TRBJ2-7	.
TGTGCCAGCAGCTTAGCGGGGGGGCTTGAGACCCAGTACTTC	CASSLAGGLETQYF	TRBD2	TRBV7-3	TRBJ2-5	.
TGTGCCAGAAGCTTGCGCGTGAGTACTGAAGCTTTCTTT	CARSLRVSTEAFF	.	TRBV5-3	TRBJ1-1	many
TGTGCCAGCAGCTCCCGGGACAGGGGGCCCATGAACACTGAAGCTTTCTTT	CASSSRDRGPMNTEAFF	TRBD1	TRBV7-2	TRBJ1-1	.
TGTGCCAGCAGCCTCCAGGGGGGAGGCTACACCTTC	CASSLQGGGYTF	TRBD1	TRBV6-6	TRBJ1-2	.
TGCAGCGTTGTCGACCTCTATGAAGCTGTAGGAAAGGACAGGGCCTCCTATGGCTACACCTTC	CSVVDLYEAVGKDRASYGYTF	TRBD1	TRBV29-1	TRBJ1-2	.
TGTGCCAGCTCACCACCGACTAGCGGGGGGCCCTACAATGAGCAGTTCTTC	CASSPPTSGGPYNEQFF	TRBD2	TRBV18	TRBJ2-1	.
TGTGCCTGGGGGAGAGGGTGGAACACTGAAGCTTTCTTT	CAWGRGWNTEAFF	.	TRBV30	TRBJ1-1	.
TGTGCCAGCTCACCACGAGGAACAGATACGCAGTATTTT	CASSPRGTDTQYF	.	TRBV18	TRBJ2-3	.
TGTGCCAGCAGCTTAACAGGGAGGGCCGAAAACATTCAGTACTTC	CASSLTGRAENIQYF	TRBD2	TRBV7-3	TRBJ2-4	.
TGTGCCAGCAGCCCGCGACAGGGCCGCACCGCTCACTACGCTAACTATGGCTACACCTTC	CASSPRQGRTAHYANYGYTF	TRBD1	TRBV7-8	TRBJ1-2	.
TGTGCCAGCAGCCCGGAGGGGAGGGCTGAGCAGTTCTTC	CASSPEGRAEQFF	TRBD2	TRBV11-3	TRBJ2-1	.
TGTGCCAGCAGCGTAGGGGACACGATAAGGGAGCTGTTTTTT	CASSVGDTIRELFF	.	TRBV9	TRBJ2-2	.
TGTGCCTGGATGGGACTAACGGAGACCCAGTACTTC	CAWMGLTETQYF	TRBD2	TRBV30	TRBJ2-5	few
TGTGCCAGCTCACCACGGCTAGCGGGGGGAGCTTCGAACACCGGGGAGCTGTTTTTT	CASSPRLAGGASNTGELFF	TRBD2	TRBV18	TRBJ2-2	.
TGTGCCAGCAGCCGAGGGGGAACGAACACTGAAGCTTTCTTT	CASSRGGTNTEAFF	.	TRBV7-2	TRBJ1-1	.
TGTGCCAGCAGTCCCCGAGGAGGGGGCGACCAGCCCCAGCATTTT	CASSPRGGGDQPQHF	TRBD1	TRBV27	TRBJ1-5	.
TGCGCCAGCAGCAAAGGGGACAGGGCAACGGCTTTCTTT	CASSKGDRATAFF	TRBD1	TRBV10-1	TRBJ1-1	.
TGTGCCAGCAGTGTCAGCCTGACGGGGGAGCAGTTCTTC	CASSVSLTGEQFF	.	TRBV6-4	TRBJ2-1	.
TGCGCCAGCAGCTTGTACCCGCCTGGACTAGCGGGGGGCGAGCAGTTCTTC	CASSLYPPGLAGGEQFF	TRBD2	TRBV5-1	TRBJ2-1	.
TGTGCCAGCAGCTTCACGGACAGGGGCGAAGCTTTCTTT	CASSFTDRGEAFF	TRBD1	TRBV5-5	TRBJ1-1	.
TGTGCCATCAGTGAGTCCGGTGCAGGGGGCAATGAGCAGTTCTTC	CAISESGAGGNEQFF	TRBD1	TRBV10-3	TRBJ2-1	.
TGTGCCAGCAGACTTGGACAGGCCTATGGCTACACCTTC	CASRLGQAYGYTF	TRBD1	TRBV6-6	TRBJ1-2	.
TGTGCCAGCAGTGTGGGGGGAACCGGGGAGCTGTTTTTT	CASSVGGTGELFF	.	TRBV6-1	TRBJ2-2	.
TGTGCCAGCAGCTTAGCTGGCCTAGCGGGTGCAAATGAGCAGTTCTTC	CASSLAGLAGANEQFF	TRBD2	TRBV7-6	TRBJ2-1	.
TGTGCCAGCAGTGAAAGCGCAGCCCCTTTGGGCAATCAGCCCCAGCATTTT	CASSESAAPLGNQPQHF	.	TRBV6-1	TRBJ1-5	.
TGTGCCAGCAGCTTAAGTGGGACAGGGGGCGATCGGGAGACCCAGTACTTC	CASSLSGTGGDRETQYF	TRBD1	TRBV13	TRBJ2-5	.
TGCGCCAGCAGCCTCGGGACAGGGACCTACGAGCAGTACTTC	CASSLGTGTYEQYF	TRBD1	TRBV5-1	TRBJ2-7	.
TGTGCCAGCAGAAGGGACAGGGGCCGCGAGCAGTACTTC	CASRRDRGREQYF	TRBD1	TRBV5-6	TRBJ2-7	.
TGTGCCAGCAGCCCATTTCGCAGGGAATCTAACACTGAAGCTTTCTTT	CASSPFRRESNTEAFF	.	TRBV27	TRBJ1-1	.
TGTGCCAGTAGTGTGGGACAAAGGAGCACCGGGGAGCTGTTTTTT	CASSVGQRSTGELFF	.	TRBV19	TRBJ2-2	.
TGCGCCAGCAGCGGGCCTGGACAAAAGGGCGAAAAACTGTTTTTT	CASSGPGQKGEKLFF	.	TRBV4-1	TRBJ1-4	.